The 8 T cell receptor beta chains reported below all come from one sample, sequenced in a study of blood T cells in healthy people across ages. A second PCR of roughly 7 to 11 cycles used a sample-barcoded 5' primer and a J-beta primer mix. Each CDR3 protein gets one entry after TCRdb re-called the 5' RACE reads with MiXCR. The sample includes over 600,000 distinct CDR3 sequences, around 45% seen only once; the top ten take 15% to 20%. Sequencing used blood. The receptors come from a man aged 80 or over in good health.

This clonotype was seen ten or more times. CDR3 DNA sequence: TGTGCCAGCAGTAGCGGTTCCTCCTACGAGCAGTACTTC. Protein product: CASSSGSSYEQYF. The V gene is TRBV7-2, the J gene TRBJ2-7; weak D call: TRBD2 (6 bases). CDR1 SGHTA and CDR2 FQGNSA come from the germline V gene. This CDR3 is 13 amino acids long. Between the trimmed V and J ends, which lost 6 bases and 0 bases, there was a span of 9 bases.

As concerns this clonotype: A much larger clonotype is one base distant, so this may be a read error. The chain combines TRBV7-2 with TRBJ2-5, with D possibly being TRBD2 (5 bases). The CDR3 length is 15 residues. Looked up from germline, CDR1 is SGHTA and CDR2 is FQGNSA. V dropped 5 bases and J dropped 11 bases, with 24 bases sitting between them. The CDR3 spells CASSHRISAANEQYF. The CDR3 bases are TGTGCCAGCAGCCATCGGATTTCAGCGGCCAATGAGCAGTACTTC.

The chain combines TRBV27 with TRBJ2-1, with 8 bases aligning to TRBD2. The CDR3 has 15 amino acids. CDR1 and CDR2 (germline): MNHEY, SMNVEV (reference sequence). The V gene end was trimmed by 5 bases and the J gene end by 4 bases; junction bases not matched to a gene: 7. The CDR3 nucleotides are TGTGCCAGCAGTCCCAGCTTAGCGGGGTACAATGAGCAGTTCTTC. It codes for CASSPSLAGYNEQFF.

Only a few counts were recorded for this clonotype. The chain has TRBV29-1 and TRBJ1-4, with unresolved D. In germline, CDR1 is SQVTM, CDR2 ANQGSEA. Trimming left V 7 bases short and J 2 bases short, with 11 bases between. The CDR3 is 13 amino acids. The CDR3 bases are TGCAGCGCCCGGATAGCGACTAATGAAAAACTGTTTTTT. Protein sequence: CSARIATNEKLFF.

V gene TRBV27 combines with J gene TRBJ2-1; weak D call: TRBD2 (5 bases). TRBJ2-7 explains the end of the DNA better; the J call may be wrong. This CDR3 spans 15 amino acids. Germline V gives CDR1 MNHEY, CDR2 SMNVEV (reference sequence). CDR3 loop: CASSGGLTTINEQYF. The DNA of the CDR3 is TGTGCCAGCAGTGGAGGACTGACGACAATCAATGAGCAGTACTTC.

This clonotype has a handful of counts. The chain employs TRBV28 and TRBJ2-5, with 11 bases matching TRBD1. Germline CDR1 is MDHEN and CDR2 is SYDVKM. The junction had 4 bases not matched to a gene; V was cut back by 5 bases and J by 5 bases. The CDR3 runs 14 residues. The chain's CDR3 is CASSRTGGRETQYF. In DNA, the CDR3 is TGTGCCAGCAGTCGGACAGGGGGCAGGGAGACCCAGTACTTC.

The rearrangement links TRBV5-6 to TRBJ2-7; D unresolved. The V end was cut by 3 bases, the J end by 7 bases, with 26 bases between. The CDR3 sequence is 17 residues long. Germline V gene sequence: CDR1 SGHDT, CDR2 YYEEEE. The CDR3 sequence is CASSSRSRSWLENEQYF. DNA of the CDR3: TGTGCCAGCAGCTCCCGGTCGCGGTCGTGGCTTGAAAATGAGCAGTACTTC.

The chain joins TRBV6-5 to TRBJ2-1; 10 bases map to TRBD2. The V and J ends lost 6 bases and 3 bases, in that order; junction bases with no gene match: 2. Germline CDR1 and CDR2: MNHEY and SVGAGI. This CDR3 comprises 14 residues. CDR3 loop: CASRGLAFYNEQFF. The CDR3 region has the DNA TGTGCCAGCAGGGGACTAGCGTTCTACAATGAGCAGTTCTTC.